This note documents a single T cell receptor (beta chain) sequence. Profiled with immunoSEQ multiplex PCR; TCRdb holds only in-frame clones, not every one. The table shows about 37,000 clones, with approximately 83% occurring only once. CDR3 length equals 13 residues. Germline loops: CDR1 SNHLY, CDR2 FYNNEI. Trimming pared 8 bases from V and 3 bases from J, leaving 11 bases between. The data derive from a study of CD4 T cells in relation to SARS-CoV-2 and coronaviruses. Overall study context: A couple of subjects were Hispanic; patients were roughly eight males and a handful of females.

The rearrangement joins TRBV2 to TRBJ2-1; D gene uncertain. Sample: memory CD4+ T cells from PBMCs. This TCR was recovered from an adult with COVID-19. DNA of the CDR3: TGTGCCAGCGGGGTGCGGAGCTACAATGAGCAGTTCTTC. Protein product: CASGVRSYNEQFF.